This T cell receptor (beta chain) came from a study of blood T cells in healthy people across ages. About this clonotype itself: Its target is unknown.

Together with a sample-barcoded 5' primer, a J-beta primer mix was included in a second PCR lasting about 7 to 11 cycles. One entry per CDR3 protein results from TCRdb running MiXCR on the 5' RACE reads. The table lists approximately 790,000 distinct CDR3 sequences, under 80% of them singletons. This CDR3 contains 15 residues. Overall study results and limits: In these data, TCR beta diversity tracked strongly with naive T cell percentage. PBMCs that were unsorted prevented a conclusive naive versus antigen-experienced comparison. Per million T cells, TCR beta diversity dropped about linearly as age rose.

Total RNA amounts of at least 5.5 micrograms were extracted per sample. This clonotype was sampled from a man aged 30-40 years in good health. The chain recombines TRBV12-3 or TRBV12-4 with TRBJ2-5; TRBD1 matches at 7 bases. The J call may be faulty, since TRBJ2-7 better matches the DNA end. The sequencing sample was made of blood. The CDR3 nucleotides read TGTGCCAGCAGCCCGGGGACAGCTAGAACCTACGAGCAGTACTTC. Protein product: CASSPGTARTYEQYF.